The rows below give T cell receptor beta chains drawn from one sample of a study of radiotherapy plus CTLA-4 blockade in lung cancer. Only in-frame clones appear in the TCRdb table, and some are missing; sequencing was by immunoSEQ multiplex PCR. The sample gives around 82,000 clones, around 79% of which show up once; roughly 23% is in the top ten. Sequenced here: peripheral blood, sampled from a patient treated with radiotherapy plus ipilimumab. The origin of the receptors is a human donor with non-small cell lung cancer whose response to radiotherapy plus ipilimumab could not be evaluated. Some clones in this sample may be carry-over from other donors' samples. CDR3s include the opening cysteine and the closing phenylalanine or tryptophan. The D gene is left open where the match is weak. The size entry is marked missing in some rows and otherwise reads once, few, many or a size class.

DNA: TGTGCCAGCAGCTTAGCGTTTACAGGGTACAATCAGCCCCAGCATTTT
CDR3: CASSLAFTGYNQPQHF
size: .
V: TRBV7-8
D: .
J: TRBJ1-5

DNA: TGTGCCAGCAGTGATGAGGGGGCGCGCGATGAGCAGTTCTTC
CDR3: CASSDEGARDEQFF
size: .
V: TRBV2
D: TRBD1
J: TRBJ2-1

DNA: TGCGCCAGCAGCCAAGACATGAGGAACACTGAAGCTTTCTTT
CDR3: CASSQDMRNTEAFF
size: .
V: TRBV4-3
D: .
J: TRBJ1-1

DNA: TGTGCCAGCTCTCAAGGACAGGGTAGCGGAAACACCATATATTTT
CDR3: CASSQGQGSGNTIYF
size: .
V: TRBV18
D: TRBD1
J: TRBJ1-3

DNA: TGCGCCAGCAGTTCTGCGGGGGGGCAGGTCGGGGAGCTGTTTTTT
CDR3: CASSSAGGQVGELFF
size: .
V: TRBV5-1
D: TRBD2
J: TRBJ2-2

DNA: TGTGCCCGGAAGAATCGCGGCCTAAGGCCCTACGAGCAGTACTTC
CDR3: CARKNRGLRPYEQYF
size: .
V: TRBV30
D: .
J: TRBJ2-7

DNA: TGTGCCAGCAGTGAGGGGGGACCCACAGATACGCAGTATTTT
CDR3: CASSEGGPTDTQYF
size: .
V: TRBV6-4
D: .
J: TRBJ2-3

DNA: TGTGCCAGCAGTTTACCCCGGGACAGGGGGGAAGAAGATGGCTACACCTTC
CDR3: CASSLPRDRGEEDGYTF
size: .
V: TRBV28
D: TRBD1
J: TRBJ1-2

DNA: TGCGCCAGCAGCCAAGATCTAGCTAGCGGGGGTTGGAATGAGCAGTTCTTC
CDR3: CASSQDLASGGWNEQFF
size: many
V: TRBV4-1
D: TRBD2
J: TRBJ2-1

DNA: TGTGCCAGCAGCTACAGCCCTACCTACGAGCAGTACTTC
CDR3: CASSYSPTYEQYF
size: .
V: TRBV6-6
D: .
J: TRBJ2-7